These 28 T cell receptor beta chains were all obtained from the same sample, sequenced in a study of CD8+ T cells in alopecia areata. Extraction of RNA preceded its reverse transcription into cDNA, which served as the sequencing template. Data came from immunoSEQ multiplex PCR; TCRdb stores just in-frame clones and leaves some out. This table holds 140,000 to 150,000 clones, about half found once. The material was CD4+ T cells sorted from blood, obtained at week 0. These TCRs come from a human donor with alopecia areata.

The chain employs TRBV20-1 and TRBJ2-3; no reliable D call. V was clipped by 7 bases and J by 0 bases, with 5 bases between them. Germline V gives CDR1 DFQATT, CDR2 SNEGSKA (reference sequence). CDR3 length: 11 amino acids. The CDR3 protein is CSVRSTDTQYF. The CDR3 coding sequence is TGCAGTGTTAGGAGCACAGATACGCAGTATTTT.

The CDR3 here is CASNRGLFGNTEAFF. In nucleotides, the CDR3 is TGTGCCAGCAACAGGGGGTTATTTGGGAACACTGAAGCTTTCTTT. This rearrangement joins TRBV2 to TRBJ1-1; TRBD1 aligns across 8 bases. The length of the CDR3 is 15 residues. The germline V gene has CDR1 SNHLY and CDR2 FYNNEI. With V trimmed by 7 bases and J by 1 base, 8 bases remained unmatched.

The CDR3 region is CAWSLNEQFF. CDR3 bases: TGTGCCTGGAGTCTCAATGAGCAGTTCTTC. This chain connects TRBV30 to TRBJ2-1; the D is unclear. Germline V lookup: CDR1 GTSNPN, CDR2 SVGIG (reference sequence). This CDR3 has 10 amino acids. Trimming removed 2 bases at V and 6 bases at J, with 2 bases between.

The rearrangement links TRBV7-6 to TRBJ2-5; 9 positions agree with TRBD1. From germline, CDR1 is SGHVS and CDR2 FNYEAQ. Trimming removed 7 bases from V and 2 bases from J; junction bases left unmatched: 11. There are 16 residues in the CDR3. CDR3 in amino acids: CASTKPSGTGQETQYF. The CDR3, as DNA: TGTGCCAGCACCAAACCATCGGGGACAGGGCAAGAGACCCAGTACTTC.

This chain uses TRBV27 with TRBJ2-7, with 13 positions matching TRBD2. The length of the CDR3 is 15 residues. The V gene end was trimmed by 5 bases and the J gene end by 6 bases; junction bases not matched to a gene: 7. Germline CDR1 MNHEY, CDR2 SMNVEV (reference sequence). The CDR3 region has the DNA TGTGCCAGCAGTCCCCGACTAGCGGGAGGCGGCGAGCAGTACTTC. It codes for CASSPRLAGGGEQYF.

The chain is built from TRBV5-1 and TRBJ2-7; 11 positions agree with TRBD2. The V segment lost 0 bases and the J segment 0 bases; nucleotides outside the gene matches: 5. The CDR3 is made up of 17 amino acids. Per the germline V gene, CDR1 is SGHRS and CDR2 is YFSETQ. The CDR3 here is CASSLGTSGLNSYEQYF. The DNA for the CDR3 is TGCGCCAGCAGCTTGGGGACTAGCGGGTTGAACTCCTACGAGCAGTACTTC.

This clone has more than one count but fewer than ten. The chain employs TRBV25-1 and TRBJ2-6; D gene unclear. The CDR3 is 15 amino acids. The germline CDR1 and CDR2 sequences are MGHDK and SYGVNS. Trimming left V 4 bases short and J 3 bases short, with 10 bases between. The DNA of the CDR3 is TGTGCCAGCAGTGGGAGATCGGGTGGGGCCAACGTCCTGACTTTC. Encoded protein: CASSGRSGGANVLTF. The full variable domain, with the rest looked up from reference TRBV25-1 and TRBJ2-6, is EADIYQTPRYLVIGTGKKITLECSQTMGHDKMYWYQQDPGMELHLIHYSYGVNSTEKGDLSSESTVSRIRTEHFPLTLESARPSHTSQYLCASSGRSGGANVLTFGAGSRLTVL.

This chain uses TRBV5-6 with TRBJ2-3, with D possibly TRBD1 on 6 matching bases. Germline values: CDR1 SGHDT, CDR2 YYEEEE. The CDR3 length is 16 residues. V was shortened by 0 bases and J by 1 base, with 12 bases between the two germline ends. The CDR3 spells CASSLEGKGGTDTQYF. CDR3 DNA: TGTGCCAGCAGCTTGGAAGGGAAGGGGGGCACAGATACGCAGTATTTT.

Remarks on this clone: In the same sample, other DNA sequences code for this CDR3. The chain employs TRBV29-1 and TRBJ1-5; D gene ambiguous. CDR1 SQVTM and CDR2 ANQGSEA come from the germline V gene. The CDR3 runs 12 residues. Trimming shortened V by 6 bases and J by 0 bases, and 6 bases separated the two germline ends. CDR3 protein: CSVRDSNQPQHF. The CDR3, as DNA: TGCAGCGTCCGGGATAGCAATCAGCCCCAGCATTTT. The full variable domain, completed using reference TRBV29-1 and TRBJ1-5, is SAVISQKPSRDICQRGTSLTIQCQVDSQVTMMFWYRQQPGQSLTLIATANQGSEATYESGFVIDKFPISRPNLTFSTLTVSNMSPEDSSIYLCSVRDSNQPQHFGDGTRLSIL.

CDR3 in amino acids: CASSLGLAGQETQYF. In DNA form, the CDR3 reads TGTGCCAGCAGCCTCGGACTAGCGGGACAAGAGACCCAGTACTTC. V and J are TRBV7-2 and TRBJ2-5; TRBD2 aligns across 12 bases. The junction had 3 bases not matched to a gene; V was cut back by 5 bases and J by 2 bases. Germline V gene data show CDR1 as SGHTA and CDR2 as FQGNSA. The CDR3 runs 15 residues.

This clone was picked up a small number of times. A read error may account for a junction end that differs from germline. The CDR3 loop reads CAGRQGNNYGYTF. For the CDR3, the DNA is TGTGCCGGGAGACAGGGGAATAACTATGGCTACACCTTC. The chain employs TRBV30 and TRBJ1-2; 8 positions agree with TRBD1. The length of the CDR3 is 13 residues. In germline, CDR1 is GTSNPN, CDR2 SVGIG (reference sequence).

The genes are TRBV29-1 and TRBJ1-1, with D unclear. CDR3 length equals 15 residues. The germline gives CDR1 SQVTM, CDR2 ANQGSEA. The V gene lost 4 bases and the J gene lost 0 bases, with 15 bases spanning the gap. The CDR3 is CSVVSHLFMNTEAFF. CDR3 DNA sequence: TGCAGCGTTGTTAGCCATCTCTTCATGAACACTGAAGCTTTCTTT.

The V gene is TRBV5-4, the J gene TRBJ1-1, with TRBD1 identical over 7 bases. The CDR3 length is 16 residues. V was clipped by 3 bases and J by 1 base; unmatched bases: 9. From germline, CDR1 is SGHNT and CDR2 YYREEE (reference sequence). In DNA, the CDR3 is TGTGCCAGCAGCTCGCCCTCCGGGACAGAGAACACTGAAGCTTTCTTT. This encodes CASSSPSGTENTEAFF.

The rearrangement joins TRBV2 to TRBJ2-5, with 8 bases identical to TRBD1. With V trimmed by 2 bases and J by 4 bases, 9 bases remained unmatched. CDR3 length: 16 residues. Germline CDR1 reads SNHLY; CDR2 reads FYNNEI. CDR3 in amino acids: CASSESGTDRGETQYF. CDR3 bases: TGTGCCAGCAGTGAAAGTGGGACCGACAGGGGAGAGACCCAGTACTTC.

This sequence joins TRBV5-1 and TRBJ2-7; TRBD2 matches 11 bases. The CDR3 length is 15 residues. From germline, CDR1 is SGHRS and CDR2 YFSETQ. V trimming: 1 base; J trimming: 5 bases; junction bases outside the gene matches: 5. The CDR3 is CASSLLLAGVDEQYF. CDR3 bases: TGCGCCAGCAGCTTGTTACTAGCGGGAGTTGACGAGCAGTACTTC.

A few counts support this clone. This chain connects TRBV25-1 to TRBJ2-5; D is possibly TRBD1 (7 bases). V shed 4 bases and J shed 4 bases, with 16 bases lying between them. Germline loops: CDR1 MGHDK, CDR2 SYGVNS. CDR3 length equals 15 residues. The CDR3 loop reads CASSGWTGGGETQYF. The CDR3 DNA is TGTGCCAGCAGTGGCTGGACAGGAGGGGGAGAGACCCAGTACTTC. Supplemented by reference TRBV25-1 and TRBJ2-5, the full variable domain reads EADIYQTPRYLVIGTGKKITLECSQTMGHDKMYWYQQDPGMELHLIHYSYGVNSTEKGDLSSESTVSRIRTEHFPLTLESARPSHTSQYLCASSGWTGGGETQYFGPGTRLLVL.

The chain recombines TRBV4-2 with TRBJ1-4; D remains ambiguous. CDR1 and CDR2 (germline): LGHNA, YNFKEQ. The CDR3 length is 14 residues. Between the trimmed V and J ends, which lost 1 base and 0 bases, there was a span of 3 bases. CDR3 sequence (DNA): TGTGCCAGCAGCCAAGGTGCAACTAATGAAAAACTGTTTTTT. Protein sequence: CASSQGATNEKLFF.

The chain combines TRBV25-1 with TRBJ1-4, with 7 bases aligning to TRBD1. The CDR3 sequence is 15 residues long. CDR1 is MGHDK and CDR2 is SYGVNS in the germline V gene. Trimming cost V 3 bases and J 8 bases; bases outside gene matches: 9. The CDR3 reads CASSEVRGGAEKLFF. CDR3 nucleotides: TGTGCCAGCAGTGAGGTGAGAGGGGGCGCCGAAAAACTGTTTTTT.

The chain recombines TRBV10-3 with TRBJ2-3, with D uncertain. Germline lookup yields CDR1 ENHRY and CDR2 SYGVKD. The CDR3 has 11 amino acids. V dropped 8 bases and J dropped 7 bases, with 10 bases sitting between them. The CDR3 DNA reads as TGTGCCATCGAAGAAAGGAATACGCAGTATTTT. It encodes CAIEERNTQYF.

The chain uses TRBV5-1 and TRBJ2-6, with a tentative D call TRBD1 (6 bases). V lost 2 bases, J lost 3 bases, and 9 bases lay in between. The CDR3 length is 15 residues. CDR1 is SGHRS and CDR2 is YFSETQ in the germline V gene. CDR3 in amino acids: CASSLQGGGANVLTF. The CDR3 DNA is TGCGCCAGCAGCTTACAGGGTGGTGGGGCCAACGTCCTGACTTTC.

The gene calls are TRBV4-1 and TRBJ2-5; D perhaps matches TRBD1 (6 bases). This CDR3 spans 15 amino acids. CDR1 and CDR2 from the germline V gene are MGHRA and YSYEKL. Trimming stripped 4 bases from V and 4 bases from J, with 16 bases between. Here the CDR3 reads CASSPAGQLLETQYF. In DNA, the CDR3 is TGCGCCAGCAGCCCTGCTGGACAGCTGTTAGAGACCCAGTACTTC.

Here the CDR3 DNA reads TGCAGCGGGGTAGGGGGTCCTCCCTACGAGCAGTACTTC. It encodes CSGVGGPPYEQYF. The chain uses TRBV29-1 and TRBJ2-7; D may be TRBD1 (6 bases). This CDR3 has 13 amino acids. Germline CDR1 SQVTM, CDR2 ANQGSEA. V lost 7 bases, J lost 2 bases, and 15 bases lay in between.

This clone showed up just a few times. The rearrangement links TRBV19 to TRBJ2-6; D may be TRBD2 (5 bases). V was cut by 5 bases and J by 0 bases, with 8 bases left in between. This CDR3 is built from 15 residues. The V gene's germline CDR1 is LNHDA and CDR2 SQIVND (reference sequence). The CDR3 DNA sequence: TGTGCCAGTAGTCCGAGGGACTCTGGGGCCAACGTCCTGACTTTC. Protein: CASSPRDSGANVLTF.

This clone was counted a few times. V is TRBV5-4 and J is TRBJ2-6; D ambiguous. Germline V gives CDR1 SGHNT, CDR2 YYREEE (reference sequence). V was trimmed by 2 bases and J by 0 bases, leaving 15 bases between them. CDR3 size: 18 residues. CDR3 region: CASSLRRPRSSGANVLTF. The DNA of the CDR3 is TGTGCCAGCAGCTTAAGGAGACCGAGATCCTCTGGGGCCAACGTCCTGACTTTC.

The chain has TRBV7-3 and TRBJ1-1; 9 nucleotides line up with TRBD1. This CDR3 has 17 amino acids. Germline V gene sequence: CDR1 SGHTA, CDR2 FQGTGA. With 2 bases clipped from V and 10 bases from J, the junction kept 17 bases outside the gene matches. Written as DNA, the CDR3 is TGTGCCAGCAGCTTAGGTCCCGGGACAGGGAGTGGGACCGGAGCTTTCTTT. This encodes CASSLGPGTGSGTGAFF.

V usage is TRBV15 and J usage is TRBJ2-1; D might be TRBD2 (6 bases). The germline gives CDR1 LNHNV, CDR2 YYDKDF (reference sequence). With 3 bases removed from V and 3 bases from J, the gap between germline ends came to 12 bases. CDR3 length: 15 amino acids. The CDR3 sequence: CATSREREDYNEQFF. The CDR3 DNA sequence: TGTGCCACCAGCAGGGAAAGGGAGGACTACAATGAGCAGTTCTTC.

The rearrangement joins TRBV27 to TRBJ2-5, with 7 bases aligning to TRBD1. Germline lookup yields CDR1 MNHEY and CDR2 SMNVEV (reference sequence). The CDR3 consists of 15 residues. Germline trimming cut 1 base from V and 5 bases from J; bases unmatched to any gene: 7. This chain's CDR3 is CASSLFDRVGETQYF. DNA of the CDR3: TGTGCCAGCAGTTTATTTGACAGGGTGGGGGAGACCCAGTACTTC.

The gene calls are TRBV27 and TRBJ2-2; D is unclear. The CDR3 has 15 amino acids. Per germline, CDR1 MNHEY and CDR2 SMNVEV (reference sequence). Trimming shortened V by 5 bases and J by 1 base, and 11 bases separated the two germline ends. CDR3 in DNA: TGTGCCAGCAGTCTTAAGGGTGGGAACACCGGGGAGCTGTTTTTT. This gives the protein CASSLKGGNTGELFF.